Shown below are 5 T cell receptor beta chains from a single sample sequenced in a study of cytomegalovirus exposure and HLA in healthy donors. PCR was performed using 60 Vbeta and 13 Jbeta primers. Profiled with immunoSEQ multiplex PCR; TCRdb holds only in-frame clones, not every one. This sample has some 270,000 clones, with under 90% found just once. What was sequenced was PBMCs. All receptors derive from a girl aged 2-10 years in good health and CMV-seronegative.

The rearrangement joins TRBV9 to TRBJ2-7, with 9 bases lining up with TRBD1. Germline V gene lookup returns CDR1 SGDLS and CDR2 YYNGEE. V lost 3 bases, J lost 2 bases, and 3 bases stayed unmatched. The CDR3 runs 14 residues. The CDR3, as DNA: TGTGCCAGCAGCGCGACAGGGGGGACCTACGAGCAGTACTTC. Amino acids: CASSATGGTYEQYF. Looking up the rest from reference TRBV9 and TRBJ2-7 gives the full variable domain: DSGVTQTPKHLITATGQRVTLRCSPRSGDLSVYWYQQSLDQGLQFLIQYYNGEERAKGNILERFSAQQFPDLHSELNLSSLELGDSALYFCASSATGGTYEQYFGPGTRLTVT.

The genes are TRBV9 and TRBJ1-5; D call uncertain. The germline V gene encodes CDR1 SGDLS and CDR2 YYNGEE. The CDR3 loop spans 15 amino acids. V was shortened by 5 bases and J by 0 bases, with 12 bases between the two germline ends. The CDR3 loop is CASSPSAGSNQPQHF. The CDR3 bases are TGTGCCAGCAGTCCCTCCGCCGGTAGCAATCAGCCCCAGCATTTT.

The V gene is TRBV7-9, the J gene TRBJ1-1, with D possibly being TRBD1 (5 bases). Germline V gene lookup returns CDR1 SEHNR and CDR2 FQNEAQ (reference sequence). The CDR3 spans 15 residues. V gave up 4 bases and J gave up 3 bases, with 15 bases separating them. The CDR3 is CASSSFRTPDTEAFF. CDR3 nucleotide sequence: TGTGCCAGCAGCTCGTTCCGGACACCCGACACTGAAGCTTTCTTT.

The CDR3 reads CASNTGGGYGYTF. CDR3 sequence (DNA): TGCGCCAGCAATACCGGGGGGGGCTATGGCTACACCTTC. V gene TRBV5-1 combines with J gene TRBJ1-2; D is perhaps TRBD1 (5 bases). V shed 6 bases and J shed 4 bases, with 13 bases lying between them. In germline, CDR1 is SGHRS, CDR2 YFSETQ. The CDR3 has 13 residues. Full variable domain (remainder filled in from reference TRBV5-1 and TRBJ1-2): KAGVTQTPRYLIKTRGQQVTLSCSPISGHRSVSWYQQTPGQGLQFLFEYFSETQRNKGNFPGRFSGRQFSNSRSEMNVSTLELGDSALYLCASNTGGGYGYTFGSGTRLTVV.

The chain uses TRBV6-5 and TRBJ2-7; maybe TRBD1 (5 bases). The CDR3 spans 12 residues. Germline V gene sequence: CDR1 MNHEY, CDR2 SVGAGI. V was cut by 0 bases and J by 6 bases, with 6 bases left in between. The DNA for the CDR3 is TGTGCCAGCAGTTACTCTCAGGGCGAGCAGTACTTC. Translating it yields CASSYSQGEQYF.